The 8 T cell receptor beta chains listed next were all sequenced from one sample in a study of beta chain features in type 1 diabetes. The whole isolated RNA underwent reverse transcription, so sequencing captured expressed TCRB transcripts. Measured with immunoSEQ multiplex PCR; TCRdb has only the in-frame clones, and not every one. The sample comprises 300,000 to 450,000 clones, around 12% of which are singletons, and roughly 0.017% rests with the top ten. Sequenced sample: naive CD4+ T cells from blood. The receptors come from a man between 18 and 29 years old in good health.

V is TRBV30 and J is TRBJ1-5; tentative D call: TRBD1 (6 bases). The CDR3 spans 14 residues. The ends were cut back, 3 bases at V and 7 bases at J, with 16 bases in the middle. The V gene's germline CDR1 is GTSNPN and CDR2 SVGIG (reference sequence). The CDR3 here is CAWRSHREAQPQHF. The CDR3 DNA reads TGTGCCTGGAGGAGCCACAGGGAAGCGCAGCCCCAGCATTTT.

This clone was detected a few times. The chain uses TRBV4-2 and TRBJ2-3; D uncertain. V shed 0 bases and J shed 1 base, with 8 bases lying between them. The germline V gene encodes CDR1 LGHNA and CDR2 YNFKEQ. The CDR3 runs to 15 residues. The CDR3 sequence: CASSQELVRTDTQYF. Here the CDR3 DNA reads TGTGCCAGCAGCCAAGAGTTAGTGCGCACAGATACGCAGTATTTT.

This clone has a handful of counts. The chain recombines TRBV14 with TRBJ2-1; D possibly corresponds to TRBD2 (5 bases). Germline CDR1 and CDR2: SGHDN and FVKESK. V was trimmed by 4 bases and J by 8 bases, leaving 12 bases between them. CDR3 length: 13 residues. The CDR3: CASSRRIVDEQFF. The CDR3 nucleotides read TGTGCCAGCAGCCGGAGGATAGTGGATGAGCAGTTCTTC.

The gene calls are TRBV28 and TRBJ1-5; D possibly corresponds to TRBD1 (6 bases). This CDR3 is 14 amino acids long. The V and J ends lost 1 base and 6 bases respectively, with 10 bases between them. The V gene's germline CDR1 is MDHEN and CDR2 SYDVKM. DNA for the CDR3: TGTGCCAGCAGTTTATACAGGGTGGGTCAGCCCCAGCATTTT. It translates to CASSLYRVGQPQHF. The full variable domain, with the rest looked up from reference TRBV28 and TRBJ1-5, is DVKVTQSSRYLVKRTGEKVFLECVQDMDHENMFWYRQDPGLGLRLIYFSYDVKMKEKGDIPEGYSVSREKKERFSLILESASTNQTSMYLCASSLYRVGQPQHFGDGTRLSIL.

This clone has just a few counts. The genes are TRBV12-2 and TRBJ2-7; the table's D call of TRBD2 was not tested on the DNA. TRBV12-2 is a pseudogene locus. This CDR3 comprises 14 residues. CDR3 in DNA: TGTGCAAGTCGCTTGCTAGTCCCCTCCTACGAGCAGTACTTC. This codes for CASRLLVPSYEQYF.

This clone has only a few counts. This chain joins TRBV29-1 and TRBJ1-1; 7 bases are a match to TRBD1. V shed 3 bases and J 4 bases; nucleotides not matched to a gene: 8. Looked up from germline, CDR1 is SQVTM and CDR2 is ANQGSEA. The CDR3 totals 14 residues. This chain's CDR3 is CSVELDRVPTEAFF. For the CDR3, the DNA is TGCAGCGTTGAGCTCGACAGGGTGCCCACTGAAGCTTTCTTT. Filled out from reference TRBV29-1 and TRBJ1-1, the complete variable domain reads SAVISQKPSRDICQRGTSLTIQCQVDSQVTMMFWYRQQPGQSLTLIATANQGSEATYESGFVIDKFPISRPNLTFSTLTVSNMSPEDSSIYLCSVELDRVPTEAFFGQGTRLTVV.

This chain connects TRBV30 to TRBJ1-1; possibly TRBD1 for D (6 bases). The CDR3 length is 14 residues. Trimming stripped 8 bases from V and 0 bases from J, with 16 bases between. Germline V gene lookup returns CDR1 GTSNPN and CDR2 SVGIG (reference sequence). The CDR3 DNA reads TGTGCCGTGAGGCCCGGACAGATGAACACTGAAGCTTTCTTT. Translated, it gives CAVRPGQMNTEAFF.

This clone was seen a few times. The genes are TRBV7-3 and TRBJ2-3; tentative D call: TRBD2 (5 bases). Germline CDR1 reads SGHTA; CDR2 reads FQGTGA. Trimming removed 3 bases at V and 4 bases at J, with 17 bases between. This CDR3 is built from 16 residues. In DNA, the CDR3 is TGTGCCAGCAGCTTGTCTACCGTGGCCGGGGCAGATACGCAGTATTTT. This encodes CASSLSTVAGADTQYF.